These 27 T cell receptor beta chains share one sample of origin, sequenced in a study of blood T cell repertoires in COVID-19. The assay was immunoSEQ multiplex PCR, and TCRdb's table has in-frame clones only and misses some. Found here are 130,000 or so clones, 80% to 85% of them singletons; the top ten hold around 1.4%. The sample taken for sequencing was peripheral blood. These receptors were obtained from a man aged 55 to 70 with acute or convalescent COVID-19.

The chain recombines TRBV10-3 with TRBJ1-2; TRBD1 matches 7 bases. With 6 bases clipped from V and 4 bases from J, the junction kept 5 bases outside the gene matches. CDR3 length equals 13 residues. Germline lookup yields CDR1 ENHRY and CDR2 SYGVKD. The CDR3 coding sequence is TGTGCCATCAGCCTGACAGGGCTCTATGGCTACACCTTC. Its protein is CAISLTGLYGYTF.

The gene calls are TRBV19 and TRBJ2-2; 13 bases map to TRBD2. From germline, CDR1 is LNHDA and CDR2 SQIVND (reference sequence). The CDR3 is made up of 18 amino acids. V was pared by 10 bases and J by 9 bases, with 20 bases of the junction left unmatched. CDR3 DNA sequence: TGTGCCACCCCAGGCTCACCGGGACTAGCGGGACCCGCCCGGGAGCTGTTTTTT. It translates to CATPGSPGLAGPARELFF. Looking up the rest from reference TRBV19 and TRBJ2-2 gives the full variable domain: DGGITQSPKYLFRKEGQNVTLSCEQNLNHDAMYWYRQDPGQGLRLIYYSQIVNDFQKGDIAEGYSVSREKKESFPLTVTSAQKNPTAFYLCATPGSPGLAGPARELFFGEGSRLTVL.

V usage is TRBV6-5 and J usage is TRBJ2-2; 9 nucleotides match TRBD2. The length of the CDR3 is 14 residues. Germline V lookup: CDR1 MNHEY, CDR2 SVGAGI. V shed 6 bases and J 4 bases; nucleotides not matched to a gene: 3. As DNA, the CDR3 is TGTGCCAGCAGGGCTAGCGGGGTCACCGGGGAGCTGTTTTTT. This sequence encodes CASRASGVTGELFF.

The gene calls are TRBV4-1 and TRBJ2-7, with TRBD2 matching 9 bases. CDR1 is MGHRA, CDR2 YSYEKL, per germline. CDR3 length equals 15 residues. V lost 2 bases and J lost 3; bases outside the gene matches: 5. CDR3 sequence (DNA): TGCGCCAGCAGCCAACGACTAGCGGCTCTCTACGAGCAGTACTTC. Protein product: CASSQRLAALYEQYF.

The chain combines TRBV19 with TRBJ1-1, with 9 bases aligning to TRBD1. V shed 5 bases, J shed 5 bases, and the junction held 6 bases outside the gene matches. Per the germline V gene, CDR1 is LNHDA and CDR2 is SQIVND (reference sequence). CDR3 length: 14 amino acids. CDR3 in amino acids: CASSLNRGLTEAFF. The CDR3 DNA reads TGTGCCAGTAGTCTCAACAGGGGGCTAACTGAAGCTTTCTTT.

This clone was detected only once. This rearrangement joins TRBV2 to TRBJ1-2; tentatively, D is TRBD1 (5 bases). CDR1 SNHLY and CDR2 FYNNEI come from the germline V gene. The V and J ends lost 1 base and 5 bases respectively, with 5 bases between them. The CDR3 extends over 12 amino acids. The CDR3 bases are TGTGCCAGCAGTGAAGGACAGTATGGCTACACCTTC. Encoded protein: CASSEGQYGYTF.

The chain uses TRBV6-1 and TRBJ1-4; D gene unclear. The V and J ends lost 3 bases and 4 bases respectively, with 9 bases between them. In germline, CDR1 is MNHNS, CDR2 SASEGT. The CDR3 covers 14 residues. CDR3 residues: CASSDMGGNEKLFF. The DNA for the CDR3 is TGTGCCAGCAGTGATATGGGAGGTAATGAAAAACTGTTTTTT.

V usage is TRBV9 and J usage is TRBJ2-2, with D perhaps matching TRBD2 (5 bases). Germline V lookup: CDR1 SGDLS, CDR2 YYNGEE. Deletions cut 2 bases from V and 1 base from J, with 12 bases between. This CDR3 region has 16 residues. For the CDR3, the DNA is TGTGCCAGCAGCGTCAAGGGAGCCCAGAACACCGGGGAGCTGTTTTTT. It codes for CASSVKGAQNTGELFF.

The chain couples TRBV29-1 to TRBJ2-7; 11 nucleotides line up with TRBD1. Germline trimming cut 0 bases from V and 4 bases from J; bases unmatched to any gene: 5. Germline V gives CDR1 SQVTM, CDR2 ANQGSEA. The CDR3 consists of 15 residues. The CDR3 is CSVEEHGQGAYEQYF. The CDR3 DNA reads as TGCAGCGTTGAAGAACATGGACAGGGGGCATACGAGCAGTACTTC.

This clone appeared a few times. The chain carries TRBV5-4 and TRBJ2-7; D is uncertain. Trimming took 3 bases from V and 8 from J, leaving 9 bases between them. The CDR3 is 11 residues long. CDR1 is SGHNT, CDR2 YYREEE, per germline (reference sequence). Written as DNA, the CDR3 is TGTGCCAGCAGCTCCTCTACCCAGCAGTACTTC. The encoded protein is CASSSSTQQYF.

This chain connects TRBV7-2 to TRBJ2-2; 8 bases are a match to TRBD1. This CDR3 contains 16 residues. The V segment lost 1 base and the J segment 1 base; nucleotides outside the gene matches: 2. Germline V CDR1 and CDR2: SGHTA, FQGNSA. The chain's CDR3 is CASSLGTGMNTGELFF. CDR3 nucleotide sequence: TGTGCCAGCAGCTTAGGGACAGGGATGAACACCGGGGAGCTGTTTTTT.

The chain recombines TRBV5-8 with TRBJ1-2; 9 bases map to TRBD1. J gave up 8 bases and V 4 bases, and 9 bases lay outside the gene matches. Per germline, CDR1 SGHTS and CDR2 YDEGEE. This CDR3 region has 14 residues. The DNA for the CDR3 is TGTGCCAGCAGCCCTGCTGGGACAGGGTACGGCTACACCTTC. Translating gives CASSPAGTGYGYTF.

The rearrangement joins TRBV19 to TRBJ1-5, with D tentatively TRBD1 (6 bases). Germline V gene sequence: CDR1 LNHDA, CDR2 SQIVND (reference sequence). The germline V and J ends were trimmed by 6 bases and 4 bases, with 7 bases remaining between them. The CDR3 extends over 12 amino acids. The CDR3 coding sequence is TGTGCCAGTAGCCAGGGGAATCAGCCCCAGCATTTT. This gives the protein CASSQGNQPQHF.

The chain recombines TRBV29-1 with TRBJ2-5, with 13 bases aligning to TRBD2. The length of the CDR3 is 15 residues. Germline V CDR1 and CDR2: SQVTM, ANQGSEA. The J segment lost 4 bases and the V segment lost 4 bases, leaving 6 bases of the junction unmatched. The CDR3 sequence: CSVGTSGSSGETQYF. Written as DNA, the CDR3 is TGCAGCGTTGGGACTAGCGGGAGTAGTGGAGAGACCCAGTACTTC.

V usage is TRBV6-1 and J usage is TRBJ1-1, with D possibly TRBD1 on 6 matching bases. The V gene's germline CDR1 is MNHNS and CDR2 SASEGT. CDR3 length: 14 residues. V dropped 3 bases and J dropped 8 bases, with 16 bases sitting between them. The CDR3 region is CASSDGQTQGEAFF. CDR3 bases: TGTGCCAGCAGTGACGGACAGACCCAAGGGGAAGCTTTCTTT.

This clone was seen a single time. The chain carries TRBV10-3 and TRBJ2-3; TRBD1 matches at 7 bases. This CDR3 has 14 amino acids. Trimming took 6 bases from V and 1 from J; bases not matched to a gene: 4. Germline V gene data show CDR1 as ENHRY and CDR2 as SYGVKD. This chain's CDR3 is CAIRTGSGTDTQYF. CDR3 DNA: TGTGCCATCAGGACAGGGTCCGGCACAGATACGCAGTATTTT.

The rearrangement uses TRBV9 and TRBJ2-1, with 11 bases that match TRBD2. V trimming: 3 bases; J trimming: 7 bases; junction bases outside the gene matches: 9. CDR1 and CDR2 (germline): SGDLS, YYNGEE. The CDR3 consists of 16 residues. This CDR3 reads CASSALLLAGDNEQFF. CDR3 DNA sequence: TGTGCCAGCAGCGCCCTATTACTAGCGGGAGATAATGAGCAGTTCTTC.

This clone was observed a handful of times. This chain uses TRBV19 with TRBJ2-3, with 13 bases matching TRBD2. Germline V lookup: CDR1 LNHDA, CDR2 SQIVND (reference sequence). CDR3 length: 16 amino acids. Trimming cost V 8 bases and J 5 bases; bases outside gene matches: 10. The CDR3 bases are TGTGCCAGTGGAGCACTAGCGGGGGGGGGTCGAGATACGCAGTATTTT. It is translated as CASGALAGGGRDTQYF.

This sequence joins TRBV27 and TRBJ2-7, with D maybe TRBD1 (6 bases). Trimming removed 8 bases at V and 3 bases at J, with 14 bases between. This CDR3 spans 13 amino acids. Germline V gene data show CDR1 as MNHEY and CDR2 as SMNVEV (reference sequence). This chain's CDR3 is CASRRAGDYEQYF. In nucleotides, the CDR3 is TGTGCCAGCCGGCGGGCAGGGGACTACGAGCAGTACTTC.

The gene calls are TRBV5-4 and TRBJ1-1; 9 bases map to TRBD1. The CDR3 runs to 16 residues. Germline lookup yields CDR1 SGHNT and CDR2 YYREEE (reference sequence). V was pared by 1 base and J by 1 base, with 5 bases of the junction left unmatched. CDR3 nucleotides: TGTGCCAGCAGCTTGACAGGGGGCGCGAGGAACACTGAAGCTTTCTTT. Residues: CASSLTGGARNTEAFF. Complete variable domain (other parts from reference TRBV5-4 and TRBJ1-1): ETGVTQSPTHLIKTRGQQVTLRCSSQSGHNTVSWYQQALGQGPQFIFQYYREEENGRGNFPPRFSGLQFPNYSSELNVNALELDDSALYLCASSLTGGARNTEAFFGQGTRLTVV.

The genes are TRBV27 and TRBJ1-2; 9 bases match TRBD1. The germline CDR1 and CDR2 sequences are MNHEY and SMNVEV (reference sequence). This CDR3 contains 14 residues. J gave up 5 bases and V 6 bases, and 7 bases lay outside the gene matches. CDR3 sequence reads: CASRPTGGGYGYTF. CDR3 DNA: TGTGCCAGCAGACCCACAGGGGGCGGGTATGGCTACACCTTC.

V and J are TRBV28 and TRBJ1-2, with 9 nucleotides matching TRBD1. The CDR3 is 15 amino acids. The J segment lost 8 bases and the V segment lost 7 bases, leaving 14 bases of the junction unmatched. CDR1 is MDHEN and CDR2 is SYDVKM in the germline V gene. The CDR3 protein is CASIPPGTGIYGYTF. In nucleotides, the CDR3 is TGTGCCAGCATCCCCCCGGGGACAGGGATTTACGGCTACACCTTC.

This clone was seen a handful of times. This CDR3 reads CATSQGPSYGYTF. The CDR3, as DNA: TGTGCCACATCACAGGGCCCCTCCTATGGCTACACCTTC. V gene TRBV6-5 combines with J gene TRBJ1-2; perhaps TRBD1 as D (6 bases). This CDR3 comprises 13 residues. Trimming removed 10 bases at V and 4 bases at J, with 16 bases between. Germline CDR1 and CDR2: MNHEY and SVGAGI.

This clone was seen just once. The CDR3 loop reads CASSEGTSGGQEQFF. DNA of the CDR3: TGTGCCAGCAGTGAAGGGACTAGCGGGGGACAGGAGCAGTTCTTC. The genes are TRBV6-4 and TRBJ2-1; 14 nucleotides line up with TRBD2. Trimming removed 3 bases from V and 10 bases from J; junction bases left unmatched: 5. Germline CDR1 and CDR2: MRHNA and SNTAGT. The CDR3 runs to 15 residues.

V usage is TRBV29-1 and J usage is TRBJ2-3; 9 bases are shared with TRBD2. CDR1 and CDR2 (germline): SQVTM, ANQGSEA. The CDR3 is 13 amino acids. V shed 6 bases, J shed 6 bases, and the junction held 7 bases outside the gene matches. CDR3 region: CSVASGESDTQYF. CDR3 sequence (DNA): TGCAGCGTCGCTAGCGGGGAATCCGATACGCAGTATTTT.

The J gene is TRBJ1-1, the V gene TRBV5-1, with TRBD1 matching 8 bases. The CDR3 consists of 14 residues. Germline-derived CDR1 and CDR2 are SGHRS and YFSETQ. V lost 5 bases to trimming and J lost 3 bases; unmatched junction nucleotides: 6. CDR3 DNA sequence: TGCGCCAGCAGTTCAGGGGGCGGGTACACTGAAGCTTTCTTT. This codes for CASSSGGGYTEAFF.

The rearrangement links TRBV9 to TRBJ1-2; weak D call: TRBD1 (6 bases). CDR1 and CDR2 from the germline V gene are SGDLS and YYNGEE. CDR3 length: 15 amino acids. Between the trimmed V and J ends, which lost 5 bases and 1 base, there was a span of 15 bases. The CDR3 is CASSARGGYNYGYTF. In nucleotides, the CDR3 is TGTGCCAGCAGTGCGAGGGGGGGCTATAACTATGGCTACACCTTC.